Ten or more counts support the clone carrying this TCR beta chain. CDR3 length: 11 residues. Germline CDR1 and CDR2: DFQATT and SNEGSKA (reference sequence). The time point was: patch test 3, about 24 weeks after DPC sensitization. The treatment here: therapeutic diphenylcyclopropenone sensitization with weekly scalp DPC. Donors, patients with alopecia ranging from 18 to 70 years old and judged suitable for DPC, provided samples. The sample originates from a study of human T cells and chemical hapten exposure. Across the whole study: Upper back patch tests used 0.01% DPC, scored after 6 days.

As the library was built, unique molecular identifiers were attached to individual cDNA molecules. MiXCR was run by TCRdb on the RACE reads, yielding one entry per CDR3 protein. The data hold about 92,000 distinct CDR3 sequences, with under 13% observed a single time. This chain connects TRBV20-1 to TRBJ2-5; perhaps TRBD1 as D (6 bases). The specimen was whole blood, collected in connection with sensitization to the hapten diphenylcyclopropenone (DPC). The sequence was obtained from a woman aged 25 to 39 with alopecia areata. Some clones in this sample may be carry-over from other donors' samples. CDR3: CRGLGAETQYF. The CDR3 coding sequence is TGCAGGGGATTGGGGGCAGAGACCCAGTACTTC.